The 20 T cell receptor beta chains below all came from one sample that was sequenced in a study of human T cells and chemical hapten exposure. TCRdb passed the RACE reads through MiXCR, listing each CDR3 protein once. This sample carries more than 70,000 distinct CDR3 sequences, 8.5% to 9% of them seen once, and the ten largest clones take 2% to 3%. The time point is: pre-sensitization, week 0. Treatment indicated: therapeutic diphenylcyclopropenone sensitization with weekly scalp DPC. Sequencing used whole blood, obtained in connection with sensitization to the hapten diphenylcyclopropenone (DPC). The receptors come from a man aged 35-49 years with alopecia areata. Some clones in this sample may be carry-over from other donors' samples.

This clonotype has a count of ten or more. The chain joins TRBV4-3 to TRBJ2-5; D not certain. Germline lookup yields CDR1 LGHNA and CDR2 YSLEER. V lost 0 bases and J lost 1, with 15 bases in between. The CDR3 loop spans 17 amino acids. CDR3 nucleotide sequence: TGCGCCAGCAGCCAAGATCACCATATAGCTTTCCAAGAGACCCAGTACTTC. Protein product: CASSQDHHIAFQETQYF.

CDR3 loop: CASSLSLGWTDTQYF. The CDR3 nucleotides read TGTGCCAGCAGCCTCTCGCTGGGGTGGACAGATACGCAGTATTTT. This sequence joins TRBV7-6 and TRBJ2-3; D call uncertain. In germline, CDR1 is SGHVS, CDR2 FNYEAQ. With 5 bases removed from V and 3 bases from J, the gap between germline ends came to 15 bases. The CDR3 has 15 residues.

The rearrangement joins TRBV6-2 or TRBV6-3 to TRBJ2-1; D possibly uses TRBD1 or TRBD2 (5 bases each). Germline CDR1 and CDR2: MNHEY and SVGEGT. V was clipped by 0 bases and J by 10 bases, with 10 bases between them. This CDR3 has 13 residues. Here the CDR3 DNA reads TGTGCCAGCAGTTACTCTACCGGGACCGAGCAGTTCTTC. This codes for CASSYSTGTEQFF.

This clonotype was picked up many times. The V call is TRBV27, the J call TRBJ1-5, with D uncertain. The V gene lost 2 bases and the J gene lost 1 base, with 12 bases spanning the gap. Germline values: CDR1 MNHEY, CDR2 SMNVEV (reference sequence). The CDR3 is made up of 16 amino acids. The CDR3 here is CASSLSGFGSNQPQHF. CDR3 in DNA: TGTGCCAGCAGTTTAAGTGGTTTCGGAAGCAATCAGCCCCAGCATTTT.

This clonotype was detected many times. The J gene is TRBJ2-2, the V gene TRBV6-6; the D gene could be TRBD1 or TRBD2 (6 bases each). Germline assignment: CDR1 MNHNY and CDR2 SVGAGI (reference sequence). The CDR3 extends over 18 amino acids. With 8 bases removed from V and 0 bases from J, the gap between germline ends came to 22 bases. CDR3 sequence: CASWGAAGADANTGELFF. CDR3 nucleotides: TGTGCCAGCTGGGGGGCGGCAGGGGCGGACGCGAACACCGGGGAGCTGTTTTTT.

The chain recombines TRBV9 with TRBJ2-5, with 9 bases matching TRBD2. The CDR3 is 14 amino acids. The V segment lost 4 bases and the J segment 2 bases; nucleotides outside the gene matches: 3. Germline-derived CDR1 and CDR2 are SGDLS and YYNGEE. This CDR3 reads CASSPGLAQETQYF. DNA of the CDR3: TGTGCCAGCAGCCCGGGACTAGCTCAAGAGACCCAGTACTTC.

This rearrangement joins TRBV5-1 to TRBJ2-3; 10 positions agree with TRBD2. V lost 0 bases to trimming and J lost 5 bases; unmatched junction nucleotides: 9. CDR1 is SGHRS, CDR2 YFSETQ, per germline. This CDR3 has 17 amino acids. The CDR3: CASSLGQAGGPIDTQYF. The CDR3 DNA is TGCGCCAGCAGCTTGGGGCAAGCGGGAGGGCCAATAGATACGCAGTATTTT.

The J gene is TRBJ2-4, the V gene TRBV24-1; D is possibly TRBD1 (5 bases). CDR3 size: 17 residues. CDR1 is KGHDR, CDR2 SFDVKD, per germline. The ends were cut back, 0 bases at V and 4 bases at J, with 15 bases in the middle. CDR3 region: CATSDLLTVPGKNIQYF. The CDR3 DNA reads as TGTGCCACCAGTGATTTGCTGACGGTGCCAGGGAAAAACATTCAGTACTTC.

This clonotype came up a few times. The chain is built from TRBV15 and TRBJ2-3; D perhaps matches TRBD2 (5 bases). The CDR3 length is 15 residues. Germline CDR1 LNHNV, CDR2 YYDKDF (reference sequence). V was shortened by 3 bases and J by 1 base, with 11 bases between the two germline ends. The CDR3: CATSRTGERTDTQYF. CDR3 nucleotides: TGTGCCACCAGCAGGACTGGGGAGCGCACAGATACGCAGTATTTT.

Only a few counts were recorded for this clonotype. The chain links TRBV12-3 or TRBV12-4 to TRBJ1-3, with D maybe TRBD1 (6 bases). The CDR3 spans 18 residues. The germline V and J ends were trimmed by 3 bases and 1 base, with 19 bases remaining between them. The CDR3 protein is CASSFMTGRGGSGNTIYF. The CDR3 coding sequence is TGTGCCAGCAGTTTCATGACAGGTCGCGGGGGGTCTGGAAACACCATATATTTT.

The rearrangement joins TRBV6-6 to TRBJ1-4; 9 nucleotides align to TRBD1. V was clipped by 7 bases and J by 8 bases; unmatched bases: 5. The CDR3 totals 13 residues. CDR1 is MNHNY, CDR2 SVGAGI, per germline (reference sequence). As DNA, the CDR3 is TGTGCCAGCATCAAGGGACAGGGCGAAAAACTGTTTTTT. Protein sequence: CASIKGQGEKLFF.

DNA of the CDR3: TGCAGCGTTGAAAGCGGTGCAGGGGGGGGCACAGATACGCAGTATTTT. It specifies CSVESGAGGGTDTQYF. The V gene is TRBV29-1, the J gene TRBJ2-3; D tentatively reads TRBD1 or TRBD2 (7 bases each). The V gene lost 2 bases and the J gene lost 1 base, with 16 bases spanning the gap. CDR3 length: 16 residues. Germline CDR1 SQVTM, CDR2 ANQGSEA.

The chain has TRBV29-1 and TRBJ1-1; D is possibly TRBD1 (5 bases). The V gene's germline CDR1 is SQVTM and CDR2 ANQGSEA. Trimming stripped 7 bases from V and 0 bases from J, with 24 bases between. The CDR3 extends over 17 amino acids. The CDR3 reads CSAGPAGGRPMNTEAFF. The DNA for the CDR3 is TGCAGCGCCGGGCCCGCGGGGGGGAGGCCCATGAACACTGAAGCTTTCTTT.

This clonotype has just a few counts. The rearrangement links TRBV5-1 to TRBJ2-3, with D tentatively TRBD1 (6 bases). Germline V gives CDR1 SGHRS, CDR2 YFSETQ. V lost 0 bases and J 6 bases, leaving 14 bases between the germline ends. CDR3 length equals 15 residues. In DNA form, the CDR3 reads TGCGCCAGCAGCTTGGAGGGGCGTCAGGGGGATACGCAGTATTTT. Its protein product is CASSLEGRQGDTQYF.

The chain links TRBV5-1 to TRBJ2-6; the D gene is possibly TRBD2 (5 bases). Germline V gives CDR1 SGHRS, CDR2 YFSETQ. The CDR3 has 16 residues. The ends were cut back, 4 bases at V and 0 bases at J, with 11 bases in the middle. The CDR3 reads CASSEGRLSGANVLTF. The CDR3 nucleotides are TGCGCCAGCAGCGAGGGCAGACTCTCTGGGGCCAACGTCCTGACTTTC.

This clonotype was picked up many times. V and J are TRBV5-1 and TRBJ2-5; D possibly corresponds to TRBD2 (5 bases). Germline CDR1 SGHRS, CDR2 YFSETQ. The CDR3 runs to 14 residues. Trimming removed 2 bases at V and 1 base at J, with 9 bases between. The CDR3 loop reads CASSLGGTQETQYF. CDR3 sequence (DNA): TGCGCCAGCAGCTTAGGAGGAACCCAAGAGACCCAGTACTTC. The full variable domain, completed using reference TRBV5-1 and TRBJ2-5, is KAGVTQTPRYLIKTRGQQVTLSCSPISGHRSVSWYQQTPGQGLQFLFEYFSETQRNKGNFPGRFSGRQFSNSRSEMNVSTLELGDSALYLCASSLGGTQETQYFGPGTRLLVL.

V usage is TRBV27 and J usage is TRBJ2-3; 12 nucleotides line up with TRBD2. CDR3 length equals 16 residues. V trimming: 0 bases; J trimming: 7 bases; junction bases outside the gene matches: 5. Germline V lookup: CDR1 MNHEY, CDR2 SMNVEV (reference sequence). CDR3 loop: CASSLSSSGRVNTQYF. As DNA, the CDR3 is TGTGCCAGCAGTTTATCTTCTAGCGGGAGGGTAAATACGCAGTATTTT.

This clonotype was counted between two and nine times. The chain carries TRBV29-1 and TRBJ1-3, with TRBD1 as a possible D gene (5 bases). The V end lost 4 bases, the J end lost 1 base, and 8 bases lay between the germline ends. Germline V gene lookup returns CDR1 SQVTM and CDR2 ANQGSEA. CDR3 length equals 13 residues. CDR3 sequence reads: CSVGEGSGNTIYF. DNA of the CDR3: TGCAGCGTTGGTGAGGGGTCTGGAAACACCATATATTTT. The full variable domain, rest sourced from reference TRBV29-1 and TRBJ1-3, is SAVISQKPSRDICQRGTSLTIQCQVDSQVTMMFWYRQQPGQSLTLIATANQGSEATYESGFVIDKFPISRPNLTFSTLTVSNMSPEDSSIYLCSVGEGSGNTIYFGEGSWLTVV.

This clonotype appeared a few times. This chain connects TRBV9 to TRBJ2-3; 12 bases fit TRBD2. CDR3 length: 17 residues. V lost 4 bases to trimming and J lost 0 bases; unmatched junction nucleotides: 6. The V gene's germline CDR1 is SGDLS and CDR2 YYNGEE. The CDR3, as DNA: TGTGCCAGCAGCCTCCTAGCGGGAGGGTCTAGCACAGATACGCAGTATTTT. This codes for CASSLLAGGSSTDTQYF.

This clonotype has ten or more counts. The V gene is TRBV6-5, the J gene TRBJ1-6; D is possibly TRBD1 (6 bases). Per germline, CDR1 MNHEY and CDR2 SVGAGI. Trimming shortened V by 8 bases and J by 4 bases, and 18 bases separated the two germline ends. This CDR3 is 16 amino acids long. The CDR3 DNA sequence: TGTGCCAGCCGCCGGGGGGCAGGTCCTTATAATTCACCCCTCCACTTT. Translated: CASRRGAGPYNSPLHF.